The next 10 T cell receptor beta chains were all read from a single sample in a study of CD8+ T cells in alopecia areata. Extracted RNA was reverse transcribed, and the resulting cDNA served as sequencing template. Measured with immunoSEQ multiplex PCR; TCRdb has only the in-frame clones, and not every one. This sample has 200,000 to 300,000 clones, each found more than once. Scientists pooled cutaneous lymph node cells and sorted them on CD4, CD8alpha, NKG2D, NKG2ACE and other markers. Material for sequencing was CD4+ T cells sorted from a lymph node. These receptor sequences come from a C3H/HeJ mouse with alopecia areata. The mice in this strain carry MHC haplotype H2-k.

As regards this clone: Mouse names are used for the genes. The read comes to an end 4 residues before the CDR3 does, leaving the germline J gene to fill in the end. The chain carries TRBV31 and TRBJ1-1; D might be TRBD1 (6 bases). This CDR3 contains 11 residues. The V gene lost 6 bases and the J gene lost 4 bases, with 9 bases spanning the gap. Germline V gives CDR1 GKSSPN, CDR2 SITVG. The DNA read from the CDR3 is TGTGCCTGTCCAGGGGTCACA. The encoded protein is CACPGVT. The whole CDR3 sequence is CACPGVTEVFF.

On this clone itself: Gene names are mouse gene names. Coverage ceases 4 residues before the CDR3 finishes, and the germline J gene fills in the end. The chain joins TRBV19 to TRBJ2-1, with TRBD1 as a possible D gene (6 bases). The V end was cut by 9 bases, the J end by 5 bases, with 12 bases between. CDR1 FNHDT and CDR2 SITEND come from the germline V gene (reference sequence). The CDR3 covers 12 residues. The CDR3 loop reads CATRDNNAEQFF. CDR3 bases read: TGTGCCACCCGGGACAATAATGCT.

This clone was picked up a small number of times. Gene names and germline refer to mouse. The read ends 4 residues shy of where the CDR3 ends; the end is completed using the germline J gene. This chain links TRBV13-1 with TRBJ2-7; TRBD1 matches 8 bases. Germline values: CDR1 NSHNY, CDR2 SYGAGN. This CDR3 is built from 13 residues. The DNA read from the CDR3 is TGTGCCAGCAGGCCTCAGGGGGCCGAT. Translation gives CASRPQGAD. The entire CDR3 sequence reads CASRPQGADEQYF.

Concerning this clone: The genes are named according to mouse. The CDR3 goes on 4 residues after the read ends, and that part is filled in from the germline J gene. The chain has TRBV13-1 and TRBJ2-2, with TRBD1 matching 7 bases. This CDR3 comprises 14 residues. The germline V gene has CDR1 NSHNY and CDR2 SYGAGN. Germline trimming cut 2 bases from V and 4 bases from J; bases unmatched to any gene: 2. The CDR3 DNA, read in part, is TGTGCCAGCAGTGAAACAGGGGTCACCGGG. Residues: CASSETGVTG. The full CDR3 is CASSETGVTGQLYF.

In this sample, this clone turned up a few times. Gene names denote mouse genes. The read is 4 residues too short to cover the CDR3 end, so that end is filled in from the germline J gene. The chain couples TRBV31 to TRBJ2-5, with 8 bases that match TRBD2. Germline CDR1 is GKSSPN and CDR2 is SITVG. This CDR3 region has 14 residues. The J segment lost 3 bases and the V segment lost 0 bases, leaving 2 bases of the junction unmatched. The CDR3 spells CAWSLVGGQDTQYF. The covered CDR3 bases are TGTGCCTGGAGTCTAGTGGGGGGGCAAGAC. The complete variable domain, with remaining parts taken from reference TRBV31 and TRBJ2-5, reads AQTIHQWPVAEIKAVGSPLSLGCTIKGKSSPNLYWYWQATGGTLQQLFYSITVGQVESVVQLNLSASRPKDDQFILSTEKLLLSHSGFYLCAWSLVGGQDTQYFGPGTRLLVL.

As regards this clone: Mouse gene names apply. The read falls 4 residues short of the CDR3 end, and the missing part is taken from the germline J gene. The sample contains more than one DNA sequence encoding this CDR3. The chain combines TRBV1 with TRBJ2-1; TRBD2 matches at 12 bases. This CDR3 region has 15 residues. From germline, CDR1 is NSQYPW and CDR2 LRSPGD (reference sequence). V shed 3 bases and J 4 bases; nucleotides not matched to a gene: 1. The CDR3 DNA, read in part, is TGCACCTGCAGTGCCGGACTGGGGGGGTATGCT. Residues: CTCSAGLGGYA. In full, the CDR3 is CTCSAGLGGYAEQFF.

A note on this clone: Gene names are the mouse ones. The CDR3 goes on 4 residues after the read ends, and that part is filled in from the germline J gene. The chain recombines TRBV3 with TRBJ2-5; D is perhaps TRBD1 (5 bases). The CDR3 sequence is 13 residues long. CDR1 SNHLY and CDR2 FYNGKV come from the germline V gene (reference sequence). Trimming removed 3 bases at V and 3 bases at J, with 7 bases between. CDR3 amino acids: CASSFDRQDTQYF. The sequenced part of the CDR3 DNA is TGTGCCAGCAGCTTCGACAGACAAGAC.

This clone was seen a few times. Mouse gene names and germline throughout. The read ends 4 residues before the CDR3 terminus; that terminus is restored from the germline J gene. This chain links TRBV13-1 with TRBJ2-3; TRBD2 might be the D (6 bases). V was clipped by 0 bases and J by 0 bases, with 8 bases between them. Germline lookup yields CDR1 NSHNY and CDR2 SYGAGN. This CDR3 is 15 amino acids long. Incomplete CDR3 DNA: TGTGCCAGCAGTGATGGCCTGGGGAGTGCAGAA. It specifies CASSDGLGSAE. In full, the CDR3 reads CASSDGLGSAETLYF.

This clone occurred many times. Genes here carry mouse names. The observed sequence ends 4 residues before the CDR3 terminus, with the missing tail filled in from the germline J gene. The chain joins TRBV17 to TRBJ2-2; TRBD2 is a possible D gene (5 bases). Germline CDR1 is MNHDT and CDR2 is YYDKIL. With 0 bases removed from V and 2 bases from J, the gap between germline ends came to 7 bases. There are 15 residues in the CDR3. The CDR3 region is CASSREPGNTGQLYF. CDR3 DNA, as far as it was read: TGTGCTAGCAGTAGAGAGCCTGGGAACACCGGG.

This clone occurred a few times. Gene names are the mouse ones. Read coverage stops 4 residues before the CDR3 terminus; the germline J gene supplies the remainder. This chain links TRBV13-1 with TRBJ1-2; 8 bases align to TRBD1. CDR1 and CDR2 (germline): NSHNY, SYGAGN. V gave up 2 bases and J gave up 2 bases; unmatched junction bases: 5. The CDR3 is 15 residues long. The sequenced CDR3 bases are TGTGCCAGCAGTGAAACAGGGGGGAGGAACTCC. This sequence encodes CASSETGGRNS. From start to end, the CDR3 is CASSETGGRNSDYTF.